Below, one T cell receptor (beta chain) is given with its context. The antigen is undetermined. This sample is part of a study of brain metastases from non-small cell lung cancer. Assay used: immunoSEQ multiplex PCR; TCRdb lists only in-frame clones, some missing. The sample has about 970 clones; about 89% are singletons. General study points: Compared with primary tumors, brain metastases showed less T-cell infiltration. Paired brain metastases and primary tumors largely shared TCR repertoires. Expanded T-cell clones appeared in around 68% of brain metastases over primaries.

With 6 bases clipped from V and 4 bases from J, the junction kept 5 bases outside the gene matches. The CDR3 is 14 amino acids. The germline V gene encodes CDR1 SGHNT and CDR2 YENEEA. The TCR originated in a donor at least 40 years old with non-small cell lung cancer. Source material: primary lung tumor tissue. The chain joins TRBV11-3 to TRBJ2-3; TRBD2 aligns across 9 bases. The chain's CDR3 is CASRREGLADTQYF. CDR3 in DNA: TGTGCCAGCAGGCGGGAGGGCCTGGCAGATACGCAGTATTTT.